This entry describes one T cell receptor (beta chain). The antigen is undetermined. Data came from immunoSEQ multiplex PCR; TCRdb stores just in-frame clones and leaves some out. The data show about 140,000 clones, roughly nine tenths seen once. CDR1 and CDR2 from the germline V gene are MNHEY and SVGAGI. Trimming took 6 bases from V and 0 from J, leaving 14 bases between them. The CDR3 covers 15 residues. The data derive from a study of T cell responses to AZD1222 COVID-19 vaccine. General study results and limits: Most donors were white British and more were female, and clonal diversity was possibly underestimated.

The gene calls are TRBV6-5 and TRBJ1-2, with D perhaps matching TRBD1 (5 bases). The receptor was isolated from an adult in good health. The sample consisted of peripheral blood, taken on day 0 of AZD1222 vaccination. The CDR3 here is CASSRWDGTNYGYTF. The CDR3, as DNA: TGTGCCAGCAGCCGATGGGACGGAACTAACTATGGCTACACCTTC.